The 18 T cell receptor beta chains presented below share a single source sample, sequenced in a study of blood T cell repertoires in COVID-19. Data came from immunoSEQ multiplex PCR; TCRdb stores just in-frame clones and leaves some out. Seen here are about 260,000 clones, around four fifths observed once, and the top ten hold under 2%. What was sequenced was peripheral blood. All receptors derive from an elderly woman with acute or convalescent COVID-19.

The rearrangement uses TRBV7-2 and TRBJ1-2, with a tentative D call TRBD1 (6 bases). Germline values: CDR1 SGHTA, CDR2 FQGNSA. The CDR3 runs 15 residues. The germline V and J ends were trimmed by 0 bases and 4 bases, with 12 bases remaining between them. This CDR3 is CASSLALVTGYGYTF. In nucleotides, the CDR3 is TGTGCCAGCAGCTTAGCGCTGGTGACAGGCTATGGCTACACCTTC. The full variable domain, completed using reference TRBV7-2 and TRBJ1-2, is GAGVSQSPSNKVTEKGKDVELRCDPISGHTALYWYRQSLGQGLEFLIYFQGNSAPDKSGLPSDRFSAERTGGSVSTLTIQRTQQEDSAVYLCASSLALVTGYGYTFGSGTRLTVV.

The chain has TRBV3-1 (or the pseudogene TRBV3-2) and TRBJ2-1; TRBD2 aligns across 12 bases. The CDR3 is made up of 17 amino acids. Unmatched junction bases numbered 9, after V lost 4 bases and J lost 5 bases. CDR1 LGHDT and CDR2 YNNKEL come from the germline V gene (reference sequence). The CDR3 loop is CASSRWTSGKMNNEQFF. CDR3 bases: TGTGCCAGCAGCCGCTGGACTAGCGGGAAGATGAACAATGAGCAGTTCTTC.

This chain joins TRBV2 and TRBJ1-3, with D perhaps matching TRBD1 (5 bases). The CDR3 covers 15 residues. V was shortened by 4 bases and J by 0 bases, with 10 bases between the two germline ends. Germline values: CDR1 SNHLY, CDR2 FYNNEI. The CDR3 DNA reads TGTGCCAGCAGTGGAACAGGCGGCTCTGGAAACACCATATATTTT. Its protein is CASSGTGGSGNTIYF. The full variable domain, with the rest looked up from reference TRBV2 and TRBJ1-3, is EPEVTQTPSHQVTQMGQEVILRCVPISNHLYFYWYRQILGQKVEFLVSFYNNEISEKSEIFDDQFSVERPDGSNFTLKIRSTKLEDSAMYFCASSGTGGSGNTIYFGEGSWLTVV.

The sample holds a few counts of this clone. This chain joins TRBV9 and TRBJ1-2; 9 positions agree with TRBD1. In germline, CDR1 is SGDLS, CDR2 YYNGEE. The CDR3 extends over 15 amino acids. V lost 2 bases and J lost 3; bases outside the gene matches: 5. CDR3 region: CASSVTGGMDYGYTF. The CDR3 DNA sequence: TGTGCCAGCAGCGTGACAGGGGGAATGGACTATGGCTACACCTTC.

This clone is a singleton in its sample. This chain joins TRBV2 and TRBJ1-4, with D unclear. This CDR3 comprises 14 residues. CDR1 is SNHLY, CDR2 FYNNEI, per germline. Trimming left V 10 bases short and J 8 bases short, with 20 bases between. The CDR3 bases are TGTGCCACCGCCCTGCTGGGCCCCTTCGAAAAACTGTTTTTT. The encoded protein is CATALLGPFEKLFF. Supplemented by reference TRBV2 and TRBJ1-4, the full variable domain reads EPEVTQTPSHQVTQMGQEVILRCVPISNHLYFYWYRQILGQKVEFLVSFYNNEISEKSEIFDDQFSVERPDGSNFTLKIRSTKLEDSAMYFCATALLGPFEKLFFGSGTQLSVL.

This clone was found once. The J gene is TRBJ1-5, the V gene TRBV14; D is unresolved. Between the trimmed V and J ends, which lost 3 bases and 9 bases, there was a span of 12 bases. The germline V gene encodes CDR1 SGHDN and CDR2 FVKESK. CDR3 size: 13 residues. CDR3 sequence (DNA): TGTGCCAGCAGCCAGGGAGGCAGAGGGCCCCAGCATTTT. Protein: CASSQGGRGPQHF.

V gene TRBV25-1 combines with J gene TRBJ2-2, with 9 nucleotides matching TRBD2. The CDR3 has 15 amino acids. Trimming took 1 base from V and 6 from J; bases not matched to a gene: 3. The germline CDR1 and CDR2 sequences are MGHDK and SYGVNS. DNA for the CDR3: TGTGCCAGCAGTGAATCGGGACTAGCCGCCGGGGAGCTGTTTTTT. Translated, it gives CASSESGLAAGELFF. Combining the CDR3 with reference TRBV25-1 and TRBJ2-2 gives the whole variable domain EADIYQTPRYLVIGTGKKITLECSQTMGHDKMYWYQQDPGMELHLIHYSYGVNSTEKGDLSSESTVSRIRTEHFPLTLESARPSHTSQYLCASSESGLAAGELFFGEGSRLTVL.

This clone was observed a handful of times. The chain is built from TRBV18 and TRBJ1-4; TRBD1 matches 9 bases. V lost 5 bases, J lost 3 bases, and 7 bases stayed unmatched. The germline gives CDR1 KGHSH, CDR2 LQKENI. This CDR3 spans 16 amino acids. CDR3: CASSSGQGTPNEKLFF. The CDR3 DNA sequence: TGTGCCAGCTCAAGCGGACAGGGGACTCCTAATGAAAAACTGTTTTTT. Variable domain in full (rest from reference TRBV18 and TRBJ1-4): NAGVMQNPRHLVRRRGQEARLRCSPMKGHSHVYWYRQLPEEGLKFMVYLQKENIIDESGMPKERFSAEFPKEGPSILRIQQVVRGDSAAYFCASSSGQGTPNEKLFFGSGTQLSVL.

The chain recombines TRBV7-6 with TRBJ2-1, with TRBD2 matching over 7 bases. Germline CDR1 SGHVS, CDR2 FNYEAQ. The J segment lost 2 bases and the V segment lost 5 bases, leaving 6 bases of the junction unmatched. The CDR3 extends over 15 amino acids. The DNA for the CDR3 is TGTGCCAGCAGCCGAAGTACTAGCGCCTACAATGAGCAGTTCTTC. Residues: CASSRSTSAYNEQFF.

Here the CDR3 DNA reads TGTGCCAGTACCATAAGGGGGACAGGGGGCGGCAACTATGGCTACACCTTC. It encodes CASTIRGTGGGNYGYTF. The chain has TRBV19 and TRBJ1-2; TRBD1 agrees at 12 bases. The V gene end was trimmed by 7 bases and the J gene end by 2 bases; junction bases not matched to a gene: 11. Germline CDR1 is LNHDA and CDR2 is SQIVND (reference sequence). This CDR3 region has 17 residues. Full variable domain (remainder filled in from reference TRBV19 and TRBJ1-2): DGGITQSPKYLFRKEGQNVTLSCEQNLNHDAMYWYRQDPGQGLRLIYYSQIVNDFQKGDIAEGYSVSREKKESFPLTVTSAQKNPTAFYLCASTIRGTGGGNYGYTFGSGTRLTVV.

This clone was detected only a few times. The chain combines TRBV5-1 with TRBJ1-2, with TRBD1 matching 11 bases. The CDR3 totals 15 residues. CDR1 and CDR2 (germline): SGHRS, YFSETQ. Trimming removed 1 base from V and 6 bases from J; junction bases left unmatched: 5. The CDR3 protein is CASSLRTGGADGYTF. Written as DNA, the CDR3 is TGCGCCAGCAGCTTGAGGACAGGGGGCGCAGATGGCTACACCTTC. The variable domain in full, completed from reference TRBV5-1 and TRBJ1-2, reads KAGVTQTPRYLIKTRGQQVTLSCSPISGHRSVSWYQQTPGQGLQFLFEYFSETQRNKGNFPGRFSGRQFSNSRSEMNVSTLELGDSALYLCASSLRTGGADGYTFGSGTRLTVV.

The chain has TRBV6-2 or TRBV6-3 and TRBJ1-2; D may be TRBD1 (5 bases). Germline CDR1 MNHEY, CDR2 SVGEGT. Trimming shortened V by 4 bases and J by 5 bases, and 11 bases separated the two germline ends. The CDR3 consists of 13 residues. In nucleotides, the CDR3 is TGTGCCAGCAGTTCACCAGGGTTGTATGGCTACACCTTC. Protein: CASSSPGLYGYTF.

V and J are TRBV5-1 and TRBJ2-5; 7 positions match TRBD2. Germline CDR1 is SGHRS and CDR2 is YFSETQ. With V trimmed by 4 bases and J by 5 bases, 14 bases remained unmatched. The CDR3 is 16 residues long. The CDR3 spells CASSLSSGASWETQYF. The CDR3 nucleotides are TGCGCCAGCAGCCTTTCTAGCGGAGCCTCCTGGGAGACCCAGTACTTC.

CDR3 DNA sequence: TGTGCCTGGAGTCGAGGTCATCAAGAGACCCAGTACTTC. As protein: CAWSRGHQETQYF. The rearrangement joins TRBV30 to TRBJ2-5; D gene uncertain. The CDR3 totals 13 residues. CDR1 GTSNPN and CDR2 SVGIG come from the germline V gene (reference sequence). The germline V and J ends were trimmed by 2 bases and 2 bases, with 9 bases remaining between them.

CDR3: CASSLVGQGGGTEAFF. The CDR3 region has the DNA TGTGCCAGCAGCTTGGTTGGACAGGGTGGGGGGACTGAAGCTTTCTTT. The chain uses TRBV5-6 and TRBJ1-1; TRBD1 agrees at 8 bases. The germline V gene encodes CDR1 SGHDT and CDR2 YYEEEE. This CDR3 contains 16 residues. The V gene end was trimmed by 0 bases and the J gene end by 5 bases; junction bases not matched to a gene: 9.

This chain uses TRBV6-6 with TRBJ1-2; D not certain. The CDR3 consists of 13 residues. Per the germline V gene, CDR1 is MNHNY and CDR2 is SVGAGI (reference sequence). V lost 7 bases, J lost 2 bases, and 11 bases lay in between. CDR3 DNA: TGTGCCAGCATCCCGACTCAAAACTATGGCTACACCTTC. Translating gives CASIPTQNYGYTF.

With regard to this clone: One junction end does not reproduce the germline sequence, and a read error may be involved. The CDR3 here is CASSLTAARDRVHEQYF. The CDR3 coding sequence is TGTGCCAGCAGCCTAACCGCAGCCCGAGACAGGGTCCACGAGCAGTACTTC. The chain uses TRBV7-3 and TRBJ2-7, with 7 bases matching TRBD1. This CDR3 contains 17 residues. Germline values: CDR1 SGHTA, CDR2 FQGTGA.

The genes are TRBV4-3 and TRBJ1-4; D gene unclear. The germline V and J ends were trimmed by 1 base and 0 bases, with 9 bases remaining between them. Germline assignment: CDR1 LGHNA and CDR2 YSLEER. The CDR3 consists of 16 residues. The CDR3 coding sequence is TGCGCCAGCAGCCAAGTACGGTTCTCAACTAATGAAAAACTGTTTTTT. Residues: CASSQVRFSTNEKLFF.